Listed below are T cell receptor beta chains from one sample, sequenced in a study of graft-versus-host responses after intestinal transplantation. These receptors' targets are unknown. TCRdb keeps only in-frame clones here, not all; method: immunoSEQ multiplex PCR. Here the sample spans 70,000 to 95,000 clones, around 93% being singletons. This material consisted of unstimulated CD8+ T cells sorted from spleen or lymph node cells, taken before transplant. These receptors originate from a human donor who was the organ donor for an intestinal transplant. CDR3s leave out the opening cysteine and the closing phenylalanine or tryptophan. Fields, in order: clone size, CDR3 length, V gene, J gene, CDR3 protein. Only some rows state a clone size, as once, few, many or a class for expanded clones.

>NA|12|TRBV5-4|TRBJ2-7
ASSPGHSSYEQY
>NA|10|TRBV7-9|TRBJ1-1
ASSSVNTEAF
>NA|14|TRBV28|TRBJ2-7
ASSFPGGAPSYEQY
>NA|12|TRBV2|TRBJ2-1
ASSELAGDNEQF
>few|14|TRBV5-5|TRBJ2-7
ASSAEMDRGHDEQY
>few|14|TRBV29-1|TRBJ1-2
SVLGQGGEFNYGYT
>NA|13|TRBV7-2|TRBJ2-1
ASSLDSGGANEQF
>NA|12|TRBV5-1|TRBJ1-4
ASSPWTGNEKLF
>NA|13|TRBV5-6|TRBJ1-2
ASSSPGQGSDGYT
>NA|13|TRBV5-1|TRBJ2-6
ASNRGVWGANVLT
>NA|10|TRBV5-5|TRBJ1-2
ASSWGLEGYT
>NA|14|TRBV5-4|TRBJ1-6
ASSSLDRLDNSPLH
>NA|13|TRBV9|TRBJ2-7
ASSPRGTGSYEQY
>NA|13|TRBV13|NA
ASSQPGLAIYEQY
>NA|10|TRBV11-1|TRBJ2-5
ASSSQLETQY
>NA|10|TRBV29-1|TRBJ1-1
SDQGANTEAF
>NA|12|TRBV6-5|TRBJ2-3
ASSPGGGGDTQY
>NA|16|TRBV5-4|TRBJ1-2
ASSSLTGFPLANYGYT
>NA|12|TRBV4-1|TRBJ2-7
ASSAGLAAYEQY
>NA|12|TRBV23-1|TRBJ2-1
ASSQPRLNNEQF
>NA|13|TRBV27|TRBJ1-1
ASSFFDGAGTEAF
>NA|14|TRBV7-9|TRBJ2-1
ASSLTGGGAGNEQF
>NA|11|TRBV5-6|TRBJ2-1
ASSSGLALEQF
>NA|15|TRBV4-1|TRBJ2-7
ASSQGSLTSGPYEQY
>NA|14|TRBV5-4|TRBJ1-4
ASSFTTGQGRGKLF
>NA|11|TRBV27|TRBJ1-1
ASSPRENTEAF
>NA|14|TRBV27|TRBJ2-3
ASSPTLAVHTDTQY
>NA|14|TRBV4-1|TRBJ2-5
ASSQVSSGSRETQY
>NA|12|TRBV13|TRBJ2-7
ASSTYNYNYEQY
>once|14|TRBV7-6|TRBJ1-3
ASGSAGTSSGNTIY
>NA|13|TRBV29-1|TRBJ2-1
SVAPGRGGYNEQF
>NA|12|TRBV5-1|TRBJ1-5
ASSTGRVYQPQH
>NA|12|TRBV2|TRBJ1-1
ASCPGQMNTEAF
>once|14|TRBV19|TRBJ2-3
ASSRDGRGSTDTQY
>NA|14|TRBV19|TRBJ2-2
ASREQGPGGTGELF
>NA|12|TRBV27|TRBJ2-1
ASSWSGREDEQF
>NA|13|TRBV30|TRBJ2-5
ALAEGALSGETQY
>NA|13|TRBV19|TRBJ2-3
ASSIALAGLDTQY
>NA|10|TRBV27|NA
ASSSRTYEQY
>NA|12|TRBV7-6|TRBJ2-1
ASSFTSGYNEQF
>NA|11|TRBV19|TRBJ1-1
ASSKGAYTEAF
>NA|13|TRBV7-6|TRBJ2-2
ASSYTRLAGGELF
>once|11|TRBV27|TRBJ1-1
ASSFFRNTEAF
>NA|11|TRBV12-5|TRBJ2-2
ARASGHTGELF
>NA|13|TRBV11-3|TRBJ2-1
AGSFGNHPRDEQF
>once|10|TRBV19|TRBJ1-1
ASSYGLTEAF
>NA|11|TRBV5-4|TRBJ2-7
ASSSPTGSEQY
>NA|13|TRBV5-1|TRBJ2-3
ASSGGTGRADTQY
>NA|10|TRBV10-3|TRBJ1-1
AISEWAEEAF
>NA|15|TRBV15|TRBJ2-3
ATSRDETRGAGDTQY
>NA|13|TRBV19|TRBJ1-3
ASRMWETSGNTIY
>few|11|TRBV10-3|TRBJ2-7
ATRTGRFHEQY
>NA|11|TRBV4-1|TRBJ1-1
ASSLQGDTEAF
>NA|13|TRBV4-3|TRBJ1-1
ASSQDPGGSTEAF
>NA|12|TRBV19|NA
ASSIGQGIAEQY